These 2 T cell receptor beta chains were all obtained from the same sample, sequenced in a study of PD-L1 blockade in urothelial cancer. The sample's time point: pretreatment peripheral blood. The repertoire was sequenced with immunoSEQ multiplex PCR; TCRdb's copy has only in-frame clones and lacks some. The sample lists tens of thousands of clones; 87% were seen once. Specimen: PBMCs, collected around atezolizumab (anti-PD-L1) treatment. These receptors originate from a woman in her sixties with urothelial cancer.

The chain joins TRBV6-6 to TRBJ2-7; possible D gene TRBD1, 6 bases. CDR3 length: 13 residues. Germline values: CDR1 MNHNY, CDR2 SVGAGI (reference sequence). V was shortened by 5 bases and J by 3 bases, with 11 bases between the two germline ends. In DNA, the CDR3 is TGTGCCAGCAGTACAGGGACCCTCTACGAGCAGTACTTC. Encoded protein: CASSTGTLYEQYF.

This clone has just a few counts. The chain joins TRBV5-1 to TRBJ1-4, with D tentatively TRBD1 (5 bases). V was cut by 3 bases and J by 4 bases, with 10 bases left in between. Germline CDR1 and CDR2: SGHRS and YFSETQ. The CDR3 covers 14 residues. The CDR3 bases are TGCGCCAGCAGCTCAACAGGTATTAATGAAAAACTGTTTTTT. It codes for CASSSTGINEKLFF.